The source of this T cell receptor beta chain is a study of T cell responses to AZD1222 COVID-19 vaccine. Study-level information: Pooling of second doses given at about 4 or about 12 weeks was done.

This clone was recorded a few times. Its antigen is still unknown. TCRdb's table, derived via immunoSEQ multiplex PCR, lists solely in-frame clones and lacks some. This table holds 99,000 or so clones, around nine tenths found once. Whole-study results and caveats: At 160-218 and 743-854, vaccine-associated CD4 TCRs were dominant, and they spanned spike.

This CDR3 has 13 amino acids. Germline V lookup: CDR1 SGHTA, CDR2 FQGNSA. V was clipped by 1 base and J by 5 bases, with 7 bases between them. The sequence derives from an adult in good health. Source: peripheral blood, taken on day 0 of AZD1222 vaccination. The V and J genes are TRBV7-2 and TRBJ2-3, with D tentatively TRBD1 (6 bases). The DNA of the CDR3 is TGTGCCAGCAGCTTAGGGGGGCAAGATACGCAGTATTTT. It codes for CASSLGGQDTQYF. The complete variable domain, with remaining parts taken from reference TRBV7-2 and TRBJ2-3, reads GAGVSQSPSNKVTEKGKDVELRCDPISGHTALYWYRQSLGQGLEFLIYFQGNSAPDKSGLPSDRFSAERTGGSVSTLTIQRTQQEDSAVYLCASSLGGQDTQYFGPGTRLTVL.